This TCR beta chain was sequenced in a study of T cells in Graves' hyperthyroidism and ophthalmopathy. Findings and limits, study-wide: Most thyroid clonotypes that were expanded above 0.001 also turned up in blood. The model predicted ophthalmopathy a median approximately 6 months before onset.

Amplified TCR beta CDR3 regions came from RNA transcripts. First-round RT-PCR of the TCR CDR3 relied on the HTBI primer set. TCRdb recomputed calls from the multiplex PCR reads with MiXCR, one row per CDR3 protein. The table records approximately 590,000 distinct CDR3 sequences, less than 20% of them present only once. The J segment lost 8 bases and the V segment lost 2 bases, leaving 13 bases of the junction unmatched. The CDR3 covers 17 residues. CDR1 and CDR2 from the germline V gene are SGHTA and FQGNSA. As for this clonotype: Antigen unknown.

Sequenced material: blood. The receptor was derived from a woman aged 25 to 45 with Graves' hyperthyroidism. V usage is TRBV7-2 and J usage is TRBJ2-1, with 9 bases matching TRBD2. This CDR3 reads CASSLFRGRAVPDEQFF. For the CDR3, the DNA is TGTGCCAGCAGCTTATTTCGCGGGAGGGCCGTTCCGGATGAGCAGTTCTTC.